Listed below are T cell receptor beta chains from one sample, sequenced in a study of OX40 agonist ivuxolimab in advanced cancers. Profiling relied on immunoSEQ multiplex PCR, and the TCRdb table lists in-frame clones only, not all of them. The profile shows roughly 60,000 clones, about 88% of them singletons. This specimen was CD4+ or CD8+ T cells sorted from blood, taken in a trial of the OX40 agonist ivuxolimab. Receptor source: an adult with an advanced solid tumor such as melanoma, head and neck, liver or kidney cancer. CDR3s include the opening cysteine and the closing phenylalanine or tryptophan. The D gene is left open where the match is weak. Clone size, where shown, is once, few, many, or a class for clones that have expanded.

NA,TRBV5-1,NA,TRBJ1-5,TGCGCCAGCAGCTTGTTTGGGGGCCTGGATCAGCCCCAGCATTTT,CASSLFGGLDQPQHF
NA,TRBV11-3,TRBD2,TRBJ2-3,TGTGCCAGCAGCCCTAGCGGGGGGTACACAGATACGCAGTATTTT,CASSPSGGYTDTQYF
NA,TRBV6-6,NA,TRBJ1-5,TGTGCCAGCAGTTACGGGGGAAGAACGCCCCAGCATTTT,CASSYGGRTPQHF
NA,TRBV5-3,NA,TRBJ1-1,TGTGCCAGCAGCTGGGGGGCGGGGAACACTGAAGCTTTCTTT,CASSWGAGNTEAFF
NA,TRBV27,TRBD2,TRBJ2-2,TGTGCCAGCAGATTGGGACTACCTGCCTCGGAGCTGTTTTTT,CASRLGLPASELFF
NA,TRBV27,TRBD1,TRBJ1-1,TGTGCCAGCCAGGACAGGGTAAGCACTGAAGCTTTCTTT,CASQDRVSTEAFF
NA,TRBV19,NA,TRBJ1-5,TGTGCCAGTAGTATCATCCTTATGATAAATCAGCCCCAGCATTTT,CASSIILMINQPQHF
NA,TRBV30,TRBD1,TRBJ1-4,TGTGCCTGGAGGCCGAGGCGGACAGGGGGTGGCGAAAAACTGTTTTTT,CAWRPRRTGGGEKLFF
NA,TRBV19,NA,TRBJ1-3,TGTGCCAGTAGTATAGGGCACGACTCTGGAAACACCATATATTTT,CASSIGHDSGNTIYF
NA,TRBV7-3,NA,TRBJ2-2,TGTGCCAGCAGCTTAGAGCGCACCGGGGAGCTGTTTTTT,CASSLERTGELFF
once,TRBV9,TRBD2,TRBJ2-7,TGTGCCAGCAGCGTAGGAGCGGGAGGCTCCCCTCTGGAGCAGTACTTC,CASSVGAGGSPLEQYF
NA,TRBV7-8,TRBD1,TRBJ2-2,TGTGCCAGCAGCCACCTGAGGGGGCCGAGGACCGGGGAGCTGTTTTTT,CASSHLRGPRTGELFF
NA,TRBV7-3,NA,TRBJ1-1,TGTGCCAGCAGCTTTGCTTGGGGCACTGAAGCTTTCTTT,CASSFAWGTEAFF
NA,TRBV5-1,TRBD1,TRBJ2-5,TGCGCCAGCAGCTCCGCGGGACAGGGTGAAGAGACCCAGTACTTC,CASSSAGQGEETQYF
NA,TRBV11-2,NA,TRBJ1-2,TGTGCCAGCAGCTCCCAGGGTAGCTACACCTTC,CASSSQGSYTF
NA,TRBV28,NA,TRBJ2-3,TGTGCCAGCAGCCGACTAGTCCCGCAGTATTTT,CASSRLVPQYF
NA,TRBV2,TRBD1,TRBJ2-3,TGTGCCAGCAGTGAAAAGGACAGGGGCACAGATACGCAGTATTTT,CASSEKDRGTDTQYF
NA,TRBV2,TRBD2,TRBJ2-4,TGTGCCAGCAGTACTAGCGGGGGAGGAAACATTCAGTACTTC,CASSTSGGGNIQYF